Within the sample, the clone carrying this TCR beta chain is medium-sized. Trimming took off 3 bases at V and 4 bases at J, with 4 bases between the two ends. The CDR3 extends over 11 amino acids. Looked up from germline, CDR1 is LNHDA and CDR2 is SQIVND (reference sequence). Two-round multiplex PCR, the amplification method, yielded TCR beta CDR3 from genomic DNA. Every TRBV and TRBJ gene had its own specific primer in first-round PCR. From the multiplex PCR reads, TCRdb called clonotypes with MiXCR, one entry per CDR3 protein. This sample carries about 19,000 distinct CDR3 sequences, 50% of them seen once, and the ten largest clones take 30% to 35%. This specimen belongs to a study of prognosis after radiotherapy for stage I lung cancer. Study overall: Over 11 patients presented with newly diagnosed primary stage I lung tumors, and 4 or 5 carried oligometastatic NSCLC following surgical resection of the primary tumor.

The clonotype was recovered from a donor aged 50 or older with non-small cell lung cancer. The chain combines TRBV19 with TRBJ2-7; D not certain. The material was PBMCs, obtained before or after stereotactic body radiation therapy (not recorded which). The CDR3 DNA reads TGTGCCAGTAGTATCGGGTACGAGCAGTACTTC. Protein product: CASSIGYEQYF.